One and the same sample provided the 10 T cell receptor beta chains below, sequenced in a study of OX40 agonist ivuxolimab in advanced cancers. Assay: immunoSEQ multiplex PCR; the TCRdb copy retains only in-frame clones and omits some. The sample has under 90,000 clones, over 85% seen once. The input for sequencing was CD4+ or CD8+ T cells sorted from blood, taken in a trial of the OX40 agonist ivuxolimab. The receptor source for this set is an adult with an advanced solid tumor such as melanoma, head and neck, liver or kidney cancer.

J is TRBJ1-2 and V is TRBV29-1; 7 nucleotides line up with TRBD1. CDR1 and CDR2 from the germline V gene are SQVTM and ANQGSEA. This CDR3 region has 12 residues. V was pared by 6 bases and J by 6 bases, with 7 bases of the junction left unmatched. Here the CDR3 DNA reads TGCAGCGTCCAGCACGGGACAGATGGCTACACCTTC. Residues: CSVQHGTDGYTF.

The chain has TRBV5-1 and TRBJ1-2; D unresolved. V was clipped by 0 bases and J by 3 bases, with 15 bases between them. The CDR3 is made up of 16 amino acids. The germline gives CDR1 SGHRS, CDR2 YFSETQ. CDR3 sequence: CASSLASRLEHYGYTF. For the CDR3, the DNA is TGCGCCAGCAGCTTGGCCTCGAGACTCGAGCACTATGGCTACACCTTC.

The V and J genes are TRBV7-8 and TRBJ1-2; D ambiguous. Between the trimmed V and J ends, which lost 9 bases and 8 bases, there was a span of 16 bases. The CDR3 is made up of 12 amino acids. CDR1 and CDR2 (germline): SGHVS, FQNEAQ. CDR3 sequence reads: CASRGNEEGYTF. CDR3 DNA: TGTGCCAGTAGAGGGAACGAGGAAGGCTACACCTTC. Full variable domain (remainder filled in from reference TRBV7-8 and TRBJ1-2): GAGVSQSPRYKVAKRGQDVALRCDPISGHVSLFWYQQALGQGPEFLTYFQNEAQLDKSGLPSDRFFAERPEGSVSTLKIQRTQQEDSAVYLCASRGNEEGYTFGSGTRLTVV.

The chain recombines TRBV6-4 with TRBJ1-1, with 9 positions matching TRBD1. This CDR3 is built from 14 residues. Germline loops: CDR1 MRHNA, CDR2 SNTAGT. The V and J ends lost 2 bases and 5 bases, in that order; junction bases with no gene match: 3. The CDR3 sequence is CASSDGTGITEAFF. The CDR3, as DNA: TGTGCCAGCAGTGACGGGACAGGGATAACTGAAGCTTTCTTT.

The rearrangement joins TRBV7-2 to TRBJ2-3; 9 bases agree with TRBD2. The CDR3 is 16 amino acids. Germline-derived CDR1 and CDR2 are SGHTA and FQGNSA. The V and J ends lost 5 bases and 2 bases, in that order; junction bases with no gene match: 8. In DNA form, the CDR3 reads TGTGCCAGCAGCCCCGGGACTAGCAGACACACAGATACGCAGTATTTT. It is translated as CASSPGTSRHTDTQYF.

The chain couples TRBV11-2 to TRBJ1-1; the match to TRBD1 covers 8 bases. CDR1 is SGHAT, CDR2 FQNNGV, per germline. V dropped 5 bases and J dropped 3; count of bases not matched to a gene: 5. This CDR3 has 14 residues. CDR3 nucleotides: TGTGCCAGCAGCGTGGACAGGGTTTACACTGAAGCTTTCTTT. It codes for CASSVDRVYTEAFF.

V and J are TRBV30 and TRBJ2-4; perhaps TRBD2 as D (6 bases). The V gene's germline CDR1 is GTSNPN and CDR2 SVGIG (reference sequence). Trimming pared 7 bases from V and 0 bases from J, leaving 19 bases between. This CDR3 comprises 16 residues. CDR3 bases: TGTGCCTCCGGCCGGGGGTTAGTGGGAGCCAAAAACATTCAGTACTTC. This translates into CASGRGLVGAKNIQYF.

The chain combines TRBV28 with TRBJ1-2, with 10 bases that match TRBD1. Germline V gene sequence: CDR1 MDHEN, CDR2 SYDVKM. With V trimmed by 4 bases and J by 5 bases, 4 bases remained unmatched. The CDR3 contains 14 residues. CDR3 in amino acids: CASSSRQGAYGYTF. Here the CDR3 DNA reads TGTGCCAGCAGTTCTCGACAGGGGGCTTATGGCTACACCTTC.

The chain has TRBV27 and TRBJ2-5; D remains unclear. With 3 bases removed from V and 2 bases from J, the gap between germline ends came to 10 bases. CDR3 length equals 14 residues. The germline CDR1 and CDR2 sequences are MNHEY and SMNVEV (reference sequence). The CDR3 spells CASSFFGRQETQYF. DNA of the CDR3: TGTGCCAGCAGTTTCTTCGGAAGGCAAGAGACCCAGTACTTC.

The V and J genes are TRBV6-5 and TRBJ1-2, with D maybe TRBD1 (5 bases). The CDR3 consists of 15 residues. Germline CDR1 is MNHEY and CDR2 is SVGAGI. The V gene lost 7 bases and the J gene lost 4 bases, with 19 bases spanning the gap. This CDR3 is CASTSPPGGSYGYTF. The CDR3 region has the DNA TGTGCCAGCACCTCGCCCCCCGGGGGTTCCTATGGCTACACCTTC.